A selection of T cell receptor beta chains follows, all from one sample in a study of graft-versus-host responses after intestinal transplantation. Repertoires were generated with immunoSEQ multiplex PCR, while TCRdb's copy carries only in-frame clones and drops some. This sample has about 150,000 clones, with about 93% found just once. No antigen has been assigned to these receptors. Source: unstimulated CD4+ T cells sorted from spleen or lymph node cells, taken before intestinal transplant. Source of these receptors: a human donor who received an intestinal transplant. CDR3s include the opening cysteine and the closing phenylalanine or tryptophan. The D gene is left open where the match is weak. Clone size, where shown, is once, few, many, or a class for clones that have expanded.

J	D	length	V	size	CDR3	DNA
TRBJ1-2	-	18	TRBV6-1	-	CASRVGVTKEVASYGYTF	TGTGCCAGCCGTGTCGGGGTAACGAAGGAGGTGGCGAGCTATGGCTACACCTTC
TRBJ2-7	-	14	TRBV30	-	CAWSVTGIAYEQYF	TGTGCCTGGAGTGTAACAGGGATCGCCTACGAGCAGTACTTC
TRBJ1-3	-	13	TRBV15	-	CATEAFSGNTIYF	TGTGCCACCGAGGCCTTCTCTGGAAACACCATATATTTT
TRBJ2-5	-	14	TRBV28	-	CASSLRDRWRTQYF	TGTGCCAGCAGTTTACGCGACAGGTGGCGGACCCAGTACTTC
TRBJ1-3	-	15	TRBV9	-	CASSVRGANGNTIYF	TGTGCCAGCAGCGTCCGGGGGGCTAATGGAAACACCATATATTTT
TRBJ1-4	-	14	TRBV10-3	few	CAISESPGNEKLFF	TGTGCCATCAGTGAGTCGCCCGGGAATGAAAAACTGTTTTTT
TRBJ1-2	-	14	TRBV5-4	-	CASSLDQGPYGYTF	TGTGCCAGCAGCTTGGATCAGGGACCCTATGGCTACACCTTC
TRBJ2-1	-	11	TRBV29-1	-	CSVAVQREQFF	TGCAGCGTTGCTGTACAGCGGGAGCAGTTCTTC
TRBJ1-5	-	10	TRBV30	once	CAWKVQPQHF	TGTGCCTGGAAGGTTCAGCCCCAGCATTTT
TRBJ1-6	TRBD1	15	TRBV10-3	once	CAISELQGTDSPLHF	TGTGCCATCAGTGAGCTACAGGGGACTGATTCACCCCTCCACTTT
TRBJ2-7	TRBD1	15	TRBV6-5	-	CASNRQGAWSYEQYF	TGTGCCAGCAACCGACAGGGGGCGTGGTCCTACGAGCAGTACTTC
TRBJ2-7	TRBD2	14	TRBV7-2	-	CASSLGLAGDEQYF	TGTGCCAGCAGCTTAGGACTAGCGGGAGACGAGCAGTACTTC
TRBJ2-1	TRBD2	15	TRBV27	-	CASSLGGRNYNEQFF	TGTGCCAGCAGCCTTGGCGGGAGGAATTACAATGAGCAGTTCTTC
TRBJ1-1	-	14	TRBV5-1	-	CASSPEDDRPRAFF	TGCGCCAGCAGCCCGGAGGACGACCGGCCGAGGGCTTTCTTT
TRBJ1-2	-	15	TRBV2	-	CASSLRMGSTPGYTF	TGTGCCAGCAGTCTAAGAATGGGGAGTACCCCTGGCTACACCTTC
TRBJ2-5	TRBD2	16	TRBV5-6	-	CASSSTSGRAGETQYF	TGTGCCAGCAGCTCGACTAGCGGGAGGGCCGGGGAGACCCAGTACTTC
TRBJ2-4	-	15	TRBV5-1	-	CASSFEGSGGNIQYF	TGCGCCAGCAGCTTCGAAGGGTCAGGAGGAAACATTCAGTACTTC
TRBJ1-1	TRBD1	15	TRBV5-1	-	CASSLVSGGGTEAFF	TGCGCCAGCAGCTTGGTGTCAGGGGGCGGCACTGAAGCTTTCTTT
TRBJ2-1	TRBD2	14	TRBV7-2	few	CASSPGLANNEQFF	TGTGCCAGCAGCCCCGGACTAGCGAACAATGAGCAGTTCTTC
TRBJ2-5	-	11	TRBV6-5	-	CASTREETQYF	TGTGCCAGCACCCGAGAAGAGACCCAGTACTTC
TRBJ2-7	-	14	TRBV18	-	CASSRTGSSYEQYF	TGTGCCAGCTCACGTACAGGGAGCTCCTACGAGCAGTACTTC
TRBJ1-1	-	14	TRBV5-1	-	CASSIDSLNTEAFF	TGCGCCAGCAGCATAGACAGTTTGAACACTGAAGCTTTCTTT
TRBJ2-1	-	14	TRBV4-1	-	CASSPSVPYNEQFF	TGCGCCAGCAGCCCTAGCGTCCCCTACAATGAGCAGTTCTTC
TRBJ1-2	-	12	TRBV14	-	CASSQGFYGYTF	TGTGCCAGCAGCCAAGGGTTTTATGGCTACACCTTC
TRBJ2-1	-	16	TRBV27	-	CASSSLGNFVYNEQFF	TGTGCCAGCAGCTCTCTGGGGAATTTTGTCTACAATGAGCAGTTCTTC
TRBJ2-7	TRBD2	15	TRBV7-6	-	CASSLVSGSTYEQYF	TGTGCCAGCAGCTTAGTCAGCGGGAGCACCTACGAGCAGTACTTC
TRBJ2-7	TRBD2	15	TRBV5-1	-	CASSWGLAALYEQYF	TGCGCCAGCAGCTGGGGACTAGCGGCGCTCTACGAGCAGTACTTC
TRBJ2-3	-	15	TRBV10-3	-	CAISVVAEVTDTQYF	TGTGCCATCAGTGTTGTAGCGGAAGTCACAGATACGCAGTATTTT
TRBJ2-1	-	14	TRBV5-1	once	CASSFAYSYNEQFF	TGCGCCAGCAGCTTCGCTTACTCCTACAATGAGCAGTTCTTC
TRBJ2-3	-	15	TRBV9	-	CASCRDGVSTDTQYF	TGTGCCAGCTGCCGAGATGGGGTTAGCACAGATACGCAGTATTTT
TRBJ2-7	TRBD2	14	TRBV7-6	once	CASSLVAGAVGQYF	TGTGCCAGCAGCTTAGTAGCGGGAGCCGTAGGGCAGTACTTC
TRBJ2-7	TRBD1	12	TRBV6-5	-	CASSTGAYEQYF	TGTGCCAGCTCCACAGGGGCCTACGAGCAGTACTTC
TRBJ1-3	-	14	TRBV5-5	-	CASSFWGSGNTIYF	TGTGCCAGCAGTTTCTGGGGATCTGGAAACACCATATATTTT
TRBJ2-7	-	14	TRBV30	-	CAWSVDSRSYEQYF	TGTGCCTGGAGTGTAGACTCCCGATCCTACGAGCAGTACTTC
TRBJ2-7	-	13	TRBV7-8	-	CASSLVVGAEQYF	TGTGCCAGCAGCTTAGTAGTGGGAGCCGAGCAGTACTTC
TRBJ2-7	-	13	TRBV7-2	-	CASSLYRNYEQYF	TGTGCCAGCAGCTTATATCGGAACTACGAGCAGTACTTC
TRBJ2-2	-	16	TRBV5-1	once	CASSLSTGRNTGELFF	TGCGCCAGCAGCTTGAGTACAGGCCGGAACACCGGGGAGCTGTTTTTT
TRBJ2-3	-	14	TRBV5-1	-	CASSSIKGTDTQYF	TGCGCCAGCAGCTCCATTAAGGGCACAGATACGCAGTATTTT
TRBJ2-5	-	12	TRBV30	-	CACRPGDRTQYF	TGTGCCTGTAGACCCGGGGATAGAACCCAGTACTTC